What follows is one TCR beta chain and its context. The data were obtained in a study of T cell responses to AZD1222 COVID-19 vaccine. Profiling relied on immunoSEQ multiplex PCR, and the TCRdb table lists in-frame clones only, not all of them. This table holds approximately 180,000 clones, 88% found once. The CDR3 runs to 16 residues. Losses at the gene ends were 2 bases for V and 2 bases for J; bases not matched to a gene: 8. CDR1 is MNHEY, CDR2 SMNVEV, per germline (reference sequence). The sequencing here drew on peripheral blood, taken on day 0 of AZD1222 vaccination. The receptor's source is an adult in good health. The chain couples TRBV27 to TRBJ2-7, with 8 bases aligning to TRBD2. CDR3 DNA: TGTGCCAGCAGTTTAACGGCTGCGGGGGGCGCCTACGAGCAGTACTTC. This translates into CASSLTAAGGAYEQYF.